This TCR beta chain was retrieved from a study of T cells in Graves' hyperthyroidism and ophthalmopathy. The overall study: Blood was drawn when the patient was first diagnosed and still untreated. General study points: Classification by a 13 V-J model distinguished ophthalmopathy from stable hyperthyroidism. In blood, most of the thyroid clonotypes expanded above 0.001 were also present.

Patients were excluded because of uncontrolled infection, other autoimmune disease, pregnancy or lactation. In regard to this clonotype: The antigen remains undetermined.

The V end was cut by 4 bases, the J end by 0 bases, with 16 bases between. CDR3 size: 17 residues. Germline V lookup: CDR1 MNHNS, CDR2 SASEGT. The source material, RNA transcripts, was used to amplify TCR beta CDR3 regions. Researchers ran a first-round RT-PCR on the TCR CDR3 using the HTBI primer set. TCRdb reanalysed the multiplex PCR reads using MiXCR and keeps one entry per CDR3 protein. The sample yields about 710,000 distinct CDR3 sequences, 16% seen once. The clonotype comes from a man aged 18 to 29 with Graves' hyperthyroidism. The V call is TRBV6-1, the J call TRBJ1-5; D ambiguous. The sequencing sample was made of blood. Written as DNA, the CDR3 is TGTGCCAGCAGTGTTTTGAATTCGGCGCTTAGCAATCAGCCCCAGCATTTT. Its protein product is CASSVLNSALSNQPQHF.